A single sample is the source of the 28 T cell receptor beta chains below, sequenced in a study of shared clonotypes between healthy human individuals. Sequenced by immunoSEQ multiplex PCR; TCRdb stores in-frame clones only, minus some. The sample contains about 1.5 million clones, approximately 97% of which appear only once. The sequenced sample consisted of naive CD4+ T cells sorted from blood. Regarding subset: CD45RA+ positively selected. These receptors were obtained from a man aged 25-40 years in good health.

The chain has TRBV7-8 and TRBJ2-2, with 11 bases that match TRBD1. Per the germline V gene, CDR1 is SGHVS and CDR2 is FQNEAQ. The CDR3 extends over 16 amino acids. V trimming: 3 bases; J trimming: 7 bases; junction bases outside the gene matches: 7. CDR3 loop: CASSFGQGALGGELFF. The CDR3 bases are TGTGCCAGCAGCTTTGGACAGGGGGCGCTAGGCGGGGAGCTGTTTTTT.

This chain joins TRBV2 and TRBJ2-7; 13 bases are shared with TRBD2. CDR3 length: 15 amino acids. After removal of 6 bases from V and 4 bases from J, the junction contained 6 bases not matched to a gene. CDR1 SNHLY and CDR2 FYNNEI come from the germline V gene. CDR3 protein: CASRVLAGGPYEQYF. DNA of the CDR3: TGTGCCAGCAGAGTACTAGCGGGAGGGCCGTACGAGCAGTACTTC.

The chain couples TRBV19 to TRBJ2-1, with 9 bases identical to TRBD2. The CDR3 covers 15 residues. Germline V CDR1 and CDR2: LNHDA, SQIVND (reference sequence). J lost 4 bases, V lost 5 bases, and 6 bases had no gene match. This chain's CDR3 is CASSAASGVYNEQFF. DNA of the CDR3: TGTGCCAGTAGTGCCGCTAGCGGGGTATACAATGAGCAGTTCTTC.

The chain couples TRBV18 to TRBJ2-2; TRBD1 matches at 7 bases. Germline V gene sequence: CDR1 KGHSH, CDR2 LQKENI. V dropped 2 bases and J dropped 7; count of bases not matched to a gene: 7. CDR3 size: 15 residues. In nucleotides, the CDR3 is TGTGCCAGCTCACCAGACAGGGAAGGTGGCGGGGAGCTGTTTTTT. This codes for CASSPDREGGGELFF.

The chain carries TRBV7-9 and TRBJ2-2; D unresolved. The length of the CDR3 is 14 residues. V dropped 3 bases and J dropped 1 base, with 6 bases sitting between them. In germline, CDR1 is SEHNR, CDR2 FQNEAQ (reference sequence). The chain's CDR3 is CASSFSVNTGELFF. The CDR3 DNA reads as TGTGCCAGCAGCTTCTCCGTGAACACCGGGGAGCTGTTTTTT.

Concerning this clone itself: Different DNA sequences within this sample yield the same CDR3. The chain employs TRBV7-2 and TRBJ1-5, with TRBD1 identical over 7 bases. CDR3 length equals 15 residues. The germline V gene encodes CDR1 SGHTA and CDR2 FQGNSA. The J segment lost 2 bases and the V segment lost 0 bases, leaving 1 base of the junction unmatched. Here the CDR3 reads CASSLAGTGNQPQHF. The CDR3 nucleotides are TGTGCCAGCAGCTTAGCCGGGACAGGCAATCAGCCCCAGCATTTT.

The chain employs TRBV5-4 and TRBJ2-3, with 8 nucleotides matching TRBD1. Per the germline V gene, CDR1 is SGHNT and CDR2 is YYREEE (reference sequence). Trimming at V came to 2 bases and at J to 1 base, leaving 9 bases not matched to a gene. The CDR3 totals 17 residues. CDR3 coding DNA: TGTGCCAGCAGCTTAGGGACCGGGACAGGAGGCACAGATACGCAGTATTTT. Translation: CASSLGTGTGGTDTQYF.

The rearrangement joins TRBV5-6 to TRBJ2-5; maybe TRBD2 (6 bases). The CDR3 spans 15 residues. Germline V CDR1 and CDR2: SGHDT, YYEEEE. Deletions cut 2 bases from V and 3 bases from J, with 14 bases between. For the CDR3, the DNA is TGTGCCAGCAGCTTAGTCCTGGGCGGGGAAGAGACCCAGTACTTC. It specifies CASSLVLGGEETQYF.

Concerning this clone itself: The same CDR3 can be traced to other DNA sequences in this sample. The chain carries TRBV10-3 and TRBJ2-3; D call uncertain. The CDR3 totals 11 residues. Germline lookup yields CDR1 ENHRY and CDR2 SYGVKD. Trimming took off 3 bases at V and 4 bases at J, with 2 bases between the two ends. CDR3 amino acids: CAISDPDTQYF. The CDR3 coding sequence is TGTGCCATCAGTGATCCAGATACGCAGTATTTT.

This chain links TRBV6-6 with TRBJ2-4; TRBD1 matches 8 bases. Unmatched junction bases numbered 8, after V lost 5 bases and J lost 5 bases. The germline gives CDR1 MNHNY, CDR2 SVGAGI (reference sequence). The CDR3 is made up of 15 amino acids. In DNA form, the CDR3 reads TGTGCCAGCAGTCTACAGGGGGTTGGGCAAAACATTCAGTACTTC. Translated, it gives CASSLQGVGQNIQYF.

The genes are TRBV6-1 and TRBJ2-7; D possibly corresponds to TRBD1 (5 bases). This CDR3 is 12 amino acids long. Germline CDR1 MNHNS, CDR2 SASEGT. The germline V and J ends were trimmed by 8 bases and 2 bases, with 10 bases remaining between them. The CDR3 nucleotides are TGTGCCAGCGGCCGACAGACCTACGAGCAGTACTTC. As protein: CASGRQTYEQYF.

The chain joins TRBV18 to TRBJ1-1; 7 bases line up with TRBD1. V was pared by 6 bases and J by 1 base, with 8 bases of the junction left unmatched. The V gene's germline CDR1 is KGHSH and CDR2 LQKENI. This CDR3 region has 15 residues. This CDR3 reads CASSIRGQTNTEAFF. Here the CDR3 DNA reads TGTGCCAGCTCCATCCGGGGACAGACGAACACTGAAGCTTTCTTT.

The rearrangement links TRBV7-3 to TRBJ2-7; D is uncertain. CDR3 length equals 12 residues. V was pared by 6 bases and J by 7 bases, with 13 bases between. Per the germline V gene, CDR1 is SGHTA and CDR2 is FQGTGA. CDR3 sequence reads: CASSTSHGEQYF. As DNA, the CDR3 is TGTGCCAGCAGTACGTCACACGGAGAGCAGTACTTC.

The CDR3 spells CSVLPQGTDYEQYF. The CDR3 region has the DNA TGCAGCGTCCTCCCACAGGGCACGGACTACGAGCAGTACTTC. The V and J genes are TRBV29-1 and TRBJ2-7; perhaps TRBD1 as D (6 bases). Per the germline V gene, CDR1 is SQVTM and CDR2 is ANQGSEA. This CDR3 comprises 14 residues. The V gene lost 6 bases and the J gene lost 3 bases, with 18 bases spanning the gap.

In the case of this clone: Other DNA sequences in the sample encode the same CDR3. This sequence joins TRBV9 and TRBJ2-1; 9 nucleotides agree with TRBD2. The ends lost 2 bases at V and 4 bases at J; junction bases unmatched: 1. CDR1 and CDR2 from the germline V gene are SGDLS and YYNGEE. CDR3 size: 14 residues. The CDR3 DNA sequence: TGTGCCAGCAGCGTTAGCGGGAGTTACAATGAGCAGTTCTTC. This encodes CASSVSGSYNEQFF.

This clone was recorded only once. The rearrangement joins TRBV5-1 to TRBJ2-7; 7 bases agree with TRBD2. There are 14 residues in the CDR3. Germline V gene data show CDR1 as SGHRS and CDR2 as YFSETQ. With 0 bases clipped from V and 6 bases from J, the junction kept 6 bases outside the gene matches. As DNA, the CDR3 is TGCGCCAGCAGCTTGGACTTACTAGCGAGCGAGCAGTACTTC. Amino acids: CASSLDLLASEQYF.

The V call is TRBV11-2, the J call TRBJ2-1; the D gene is possibly TRBD2 (5 bases). This CDR3 spans 15 amino acids. V lost 2 bases, J lost 7 bases, and 15 bases lay in between. Per germline, CDR1 SGHAT and CDR2 FQNNGV. The CDR3 nucleotides are TGTGCCAGCAGCTTACTGGAGGCCCTTTGGAATGAGCAGTTCTTC. Encoded protein: CASSLLEALWNEQFF.

The chain recombines TRBV13 with TRBJ2-2; D assignment may be TRBD1 or TRBD2 (6 bases each). V lost 5 bases to trimming and J lost 5 bases, with 15 bases between them. CDR1 and CDR2 from the germline V gene are PRHDT and FYEKMQ (reference sequence). The CDR3 is made up of 15 amino acids. The CDR3 DNA is TGTGCCAGCAGCCCCCCGGGGGCGCGTACCGGGGAGCTGTTTTTT. Amino acid sequence: CASSPPGARTGELFF.

V is TRBV19 and J is TRBJ2-7; TRBD1 aligns across 12 bases. Trimming at V came to 8 bases and at J to 12 bases, leaving 8 bases not matched to a gene. Germline V lookup: CDR1 LNHDA, CDR2 SQIVND (reference sequence). The length of the CDR3 is 12 residues. Here the CDR3 reads CASGTGGMGLYF. The CDR3 DNA is TGTGCCAGTGGGACAGGGGGCATGGGTTTGTACTTC.

The chain links TRBV5-1 to TRBJ2-5; D tentatively fits TRBD1 or TRBD2 (5 bases each). Trimming shortened V by 9 bases and J by 0 bases, and 18 bases separated the two germline ends. This CDR3 region has 15 residues. CDR1 is SGHRS, CDR2 YFSETQ, per germline. Here the CDR3 DNA reads TGCGCCACCTCCTCGGGGACCACGTACCAAGAGACCCAGTACTTC. Amino acids: CATSSGTTYQETQYF.

Concerning this clone itself: Other DNA sequences of this sample code for an identical CDR3. The chain uses TRBV29-1 and TRBJ1-5, with D hard to call. Germline-derived CDR1 and CDR2 are SQVTM and ANQGSEA. V was shortened by 4 bases and J by 0 bases, with 4 bases between the two germline ends. The CDR3 length is 12 residues. In DNA form, the CDR3 reads TGCAGCGTTGGTAGTAGCAATCAGCCCCAGCATTTT. Its protein is CSVGSSNQPQHF.

The rearrangement uses TRBV15 and TRBJ2-7; D is unclear. The germline V gene has CDR1 LNHNV and CDR2 YYDKDF (reference sequence). The CDR3 consists of 13 residues. V dropped 1 base and J dropped 6 bases, with 10 bases sitting between them. CDR3 sequence reads: CATSRGVLFEQYF. In DNA, the CDR3 is TGTGCCACCAGCAGAGGGGTCCTCTTCGAGCAGTACTTC.

V and J are TRBV6-4 and TRBJ1-1; D is uncertain. Germline assignment: CDR1 MRHNA and CDR2 SNTAGT. CDR3 length: 13 amino acids. The ends were cut back, 4 bases at V and 0 bases at J, with 6 bases in the middle. The CDR3 is CASSVEMNTEAFF. Here the CDR3 DNA reads TGTGCCAGCAGTGTGGAGATGAACACTGAAGCTTTCTTT.

The chain recombines TRBV7-9 with TRBJ1-2; 9 bases line up with TRBD1. Germline V lookup: CDR1 SEHNR, CDR2 FQNEAQ (reference sequence). The CDR3 contains 14 residues. The V and J ends lost 5 bases and 5 bases, in that order; junction bases with no gene match: 6. The CDR3 bases are TGTGCCAGCAGCGATTCGGGACAGGGTTATGGCTACACCTTC. It encodes CASSDSGQGYGYTF.

The genes are TRBV19 and TRBJ2-2, with D perhaps TRBD2 (5 bases). This CDR3 has 14 residues. CDR1 and CDR2 from the germline V gene are LNHDA and SQIVND (reference sequence). With 3 bases removed from V and 7 bases from J, the gap between germline ends came to 12 bases. The CDR3 nucleotides are TGTGCCAGTAGTATTTCGGCTAGCCGCGGGGAGCTGTTTTTT. Encoded protein: CASSISASRGELFF.

In regard to this clone: The identical CDR3 is also encoded by other nucleotide sequences in the sample. This chain links TRBV28 with TRBJ2-1, with D tentatively TRBD2 (6 bases). V shed 6 bases and J shed 0 bases, with 12 bases lying between them. This CDR3 region has 15 residues. Germline V gene lookup returns CDR1 MDHEN and CDR2 SYDVKM. CDR3 protein: CASSLGGSSYNEQFF. For the CDR3, the DNA is TGTGCCAGCAGCCTGGGGGGTAGCTCCTACAATGAGCAGTTCTTC.

V usage is TRBV7-3 and J usage is TRBJ2-1; possibly TRBD2 for D (5 bases). Germline CDR1 SGHTA, CDR2 FQGTGA. V lost 3 bases to trimming and J lost 0 bases, with 24 bases between them. CDR3 length: 20 residues. The CDR3 DNA is TGTGCCAGCAGCTTGATTACTCTGCGGAGGACGCCGAGCTCCTACAATGAGCAGTTCTTC. Its protein is CASSLITLRRTPSSYNEQFF.

The chain uses TRBV2 and TRBJ2-5, with 9 bases lining up with TRBD2. Trimming at V came to 1 base and at J to 5 bases, leaving 2 bases not matched to a gene. The CDR3 is 14 residues long. The germline CDR1 and CDR2 sequences are SNHLY and FYNNEI. CDR3 protein: CASSEVAGVETQYF. The CDR3 DNA sequence: TGTGCCAGCAGTGAAGTAGCGGGAGTTGAGACCCAGTACTTC. Together with reference TRBV2 and TRBJ2-5, the CDR3 gives the full variable domain: EPEVTQTPSHQVTQMGQEVILRCVPISNHLYFYWYRQILGQKVEFLVSFYNNEISEKSEIFDDQFSVERPDGSNFTLKIRSTKLEDSAMYFCASSEVAGVETQYFGPGTRLLVL.